The entry that follows covers one T cell receptor (beta chain) sequence. Its antigen remains undetermined. No much larger clonotype is one base removed from it; base qualities were not supplied. The source of the sample is a study of shared clonotypes between healthy human individuals (dated by TCRdb to 2020 to 2021). For the wider study: A couple of women and a few men aged 18 to 49 years were included in the cohort. Blood TCR repertoires of five healthy adults were deeply sequenced to estimate repertoire size and the extent of clonotype sharing between individuals. Per donor, three plates each were used for CD4 naive and CD4 memory, two for CD8 naive, and one for CD8 memory. Libraries were prepared and TCR repertoires were sequenced by different laboratories using diverse techniques, in order to increase sequencing depth and limit assay-specific biases. Between about 0.8 and 9 billion PBMCs per donor were obtained by leukapheresis.

Donors were healthy HIV-negative adults with no recently reported acute infections or vaccinations. Every donor was a Caucasian adult residing in Nashville, Tennessee, USA. Magnetic negative selection was used to enrich CD4+ T cells, after which naive cells were positively selected on CD45RA and the negative fraction became the memory subset. Blood was obtained by leukapheresis, after which PBMCs were separated by Ficoll-Histopaque density gradient centrifugation and cryopreserved in liquid nitrogen vapor phase. Purity and quantity of every magnetically sorted T cell population were checked by analytical flow cytometry. Genomic DNA was isolated from every sorted fraction and measured by UV absorbance on a Nanodrop 2000c. Using the deep immunoSEQ assay, multiplex PCR amplified TCR CDR3 regions from genomic DNA. Extracted genomic DNA from each cell subset was spread evenly across all wells of several immunoSEQ 96-well plates, with each plate serving as a replicate. Each replicate PCR for sorted subsets received 150 to 250 ng genomic DNA, equal to some 32,000 T cell genomes. The purified libraries were quantified using a Qubit 3.0 fluorometer, sized with a Bioanalyzer 2100, and then quantified again using the KAPA Library Quantification kit. Every immunoSEQ 96-well plate was sequenced on a separate single-read 150-cycle Illumina NextSeq 550 flow cell. Per the source publication's procedure: Because only junctional sequences without quality scores were contained in the immunoSEQ output, filtering matching that applied to full-length reads could not be performed. Sequences were annotated with PyIR, a Python wrapper for IgBLAST v1.9, using IMGT germline references to assign V/J genes and CDR3. Reads with weak V/J assignments (E-value above 1e-6), missing CDR3, stop codons, out-of-frame junctions, or ambiguous translated residues were removed. V3J clonotypes were defined as sequences sharing an identical inferred V gene, J gene, and CDR3 amino acid sequence. Percentage overlap between repertoires was calculated by dividing the number of shared unique clonotypes by the size of the smaller repertoire. Richness of each repertoire was evaluated using RTK rarefaction, the Chao1 estimator, and Recon v2.1 estimates of unobserved clonotypes. OLGA was used to compute generation probabilities for all TCRbeta clonotypes that the gDNA method yielded from a few donors. TCRdb's version of the immuneACCESS table is confined to in-frame rearrangements and falls short of the full clone set. An unresolved V gene accounts for under half of the shortfall where checked; the remainder is of unknown origin. D and trimming come from the DNA, and the V and J calls and clone size come from that table. The sample table lists 2 million or so clones, approximately 95% of them with a count of one. 0.1% to 0.15% of the sample lies in the top ten.

The CDR3 runs 13 amino acids, cysteine and phenylalanine included. The kept DNA is CDR3 alone, 39 bases in frame from the first base. CDR1 MNHNS and CDR2 SASEGT are derived from the germline V gene. V was cut back by 8 bases and J by 10 bases, leaving a gap of 15 bases between them. Broader findings and caveats from the paper: The small number of donors limited the genetic and exposure-history diversity represented. Roughly 5% of naive CD4, roughly 3.5% of naive CD8, about 2.4% of memory CD4, and around 0.42% of memory CD8 clonotypes were shared across several donors. Pairwise subsampling indicated that sequencing depth was expected to affect the degree of clonotype sharing among donors. Rarefaction of sorted-subset datasets indicated incomplete sequencing despite the large sequencing depth. Sampling was restricted to blood, and TCR repertoires in tissues likely differ from the TCR repertoires found in blood. Clonotypes shared by all four sorted-subset donors showed higher generation probabilities than non-shared clonotypes. Estimated clonotype richness was generally larger for naive than for memory subsets.

The TCR sequence derives from a man younger than 35 in good health. The rearrangement joined TRBV6-1 to TRBJ1-6; a confident D gene designation cannot be given. The sequenced sample consisted of naive CD4+ T cells sorted from blood. The cell subset or site label, read with the paper, signifies: CD45RA+ positively selected. The DNA reads TGTGCCAGCTGCGATCCCGTAGGGTCACCCCTCCACTTT. This is translated as CASCDPVGSPLHF.